The clone carrying this TCR beta chain was seen more than once but under ten times. UMIs and a universal primer site were added when TCR cDNA was made by 5'RACE template switching. TCRdb itself ran the 5' RACE reads through MiXCR, one entry per CDR3 protein. The data show 300,000 or so distinct CDR3 sequences, roughly 8% seen once. The data belong to a study of T cells after yellow fever vaccination. The CDR3 extends over 12 amino acids. V shed 8 bases and J shed 8 bases, with 10 bases lying between them. Germline values: CDR1 WSHSY, CDR2 SAAADI. Sequenced material: PBMCs, taken roughly seven weeks after the first yellow fever vaccination. The origin of this receptor is a young man who received the YFV17D yellow fever vaccine. The J gene is TRBJ1-6, the V gene TRBV10-2, with a weak D call TRBD1 (5 bases). The CDR3 DNA reads TGCGCCAGCCGGGACGGGGATTCACCCCTCCACTTT. It specifies CASRDGDSPLHF.